Listed below are T cell receptor beta chains from one sample, sequenced in a study of technical replicates of blood from several donors. Profiling relied on immunoSEQ multiplex PCR, and the TCRdb table lists in-frame clones only, not all of them. Here the sample spans tens of thousands of clones, around 92% being singletons. The sequenced material came from T cells isolated from PBMCs. All receptors come from a human donor in good health. The conserved cysteine and the conserved F or W are not part of the CDR3 here.

V	J	CDR3
TRBV6-5	TRBJ2-7	ASSYSGEGTYEQY
TRBV19	TRBJ2-3	ASSIGITQY
TRBV2	TRBJ2-7	ASSVSLAGGSYEQY
TRBV19	TRBJ1-5	ASSLGWYSNQPQH
TRBV30	TRBJ1-1	AWSVRGNTEAF
TRBV10-3	TRBJ1-5	AISDRPGSNQPQH
TRBV7-6	TRBJ1-1	ASSLVNGEAF
TRBV19	TRBJ2-5	ASTSLAHRETQY
TRBV6-5	TRBJ1-1	ASSIKGGSTEAF
TRBV4-1	TRBJ1-2	ASSQVPGVGYGYT
TRBV7-3	TRBJ2-1	ASSFRQGVFNEQF
TRBV7-2	TRBJ2-7	ASSPQSIYEQY
TRBV19	TRBJ1-4	ASSVTGDNEKLF
TRBV4-3	TRBJ1-2	ASSQDQLYYGYT
TRBV5-1	TRBJ1-2	ASSLEGRVISYT
TRBV7-2	TRBJ2-7	ASSLARVGTGITSIHEQY
TRBV6-5	TRBJ2-7	ASKIGTGWNEQY
TRBV7-2	TRBJ2-1	ASSLSTSSYNEQF
TRBV5-3	TRBJ2-4	ARSLKRTSGRLYAKNIQY
TRBV4-2	TRBJ1-5	ASSQETGAHNQPQH